This T cell receptor (beta chain) was captured by sequencing in a study of OX40 agonist ivuxolimab in advanced cancers. The CDR3 is 14 amino acids. From germline, CDR1 is MDHEN and CDR2 SYDVKM. Trimming left V 3 bases short and J 1 base short, with 10 bases between. This clone came up once. Sequencing was performed with immunoSEQ multiplex PCR; in TCRdb, only in-frame clones are kept and a portion is missing. The sample lists 40,000 to 55,000 clones; around 90% were seen once. The sample here was CD4+ or CD8+ T cells sorted from blood, taken in a trial of the OX40 agonist ivuxolimab. This rearrangement joins TRBV28 to TRBJ2-7; D is unresolved. The receptor was derived from an adult with an advanced solid tumor such as melanoma, head and neck, liver or kidney cancer. The DNA of the CDR3 is TGTGCCAGCAGTTTCAGTATCAGGTCCTACGAGCAGTACTTC. This gives the protein CASSFSIRSYEQYF.